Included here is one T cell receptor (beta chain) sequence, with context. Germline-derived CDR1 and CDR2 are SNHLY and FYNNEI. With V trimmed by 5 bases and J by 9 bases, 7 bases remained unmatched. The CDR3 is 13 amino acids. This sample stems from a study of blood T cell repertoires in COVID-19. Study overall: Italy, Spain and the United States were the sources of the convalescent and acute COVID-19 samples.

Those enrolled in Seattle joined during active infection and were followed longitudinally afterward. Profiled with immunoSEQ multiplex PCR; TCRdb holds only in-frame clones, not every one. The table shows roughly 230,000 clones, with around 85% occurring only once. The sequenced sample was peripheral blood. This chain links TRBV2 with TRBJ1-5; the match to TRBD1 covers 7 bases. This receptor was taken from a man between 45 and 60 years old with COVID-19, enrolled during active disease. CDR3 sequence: CASSRTGGWPQHF. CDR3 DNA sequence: TGTGCCAGCAGTCGGACAGGAGGCTGGCCCCAGCATTTT. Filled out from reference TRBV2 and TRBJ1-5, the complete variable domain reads EPEVTQTPSHQVTQMGQEVILRCVPISNHLYFYWYRQILGQKVEFLVSFYNNEISEKSEIFDDQFSVERPDGSNFTLKIRSTKLEDSAMYFCASSRTGGWPQHFGDGTRLSIL.